The T cell receptor beta chain described here comes from a study of blood T cells in healthy people across ages. The germline gives CDR1 SGHDT, CDR2 YYEEEE. The V end lost 2 bases, the J end lost 3 bases, and 12 bases lay between the germline ends. CDR3 length: 14 residues. Study-level results: Significant beta diversity loss was already apparent by age roughly 43, declining roughly linearly.

About this clonotype: The antigen is not known.

It was with a sample-barcoded 5' primer and a J-beta primer mix that a second PCR of about 7 to 12 cycles was run. TCRdb re-derived calls from the 5' RACE reads in MiXCR, one entry per CDR3 protein. The sample lists roughly 1,000,000 distinct CDR3 sequences; approximately 26% were seen once. The same data also went into a second study, on T cells of mothers and their children.

Sequenced input: blood. The clonotype was recovered from a girl aged 2 to 10 in good health. The chain employs TRBV5-6 and TRBJ2-7; D gene unclear. The CDR3 loop reads CASSFYASIYEQYF. The DNA for the CDR3 is TGTGCCAGCAGCTTTTACGCGTCGATCTACGAGCAGTACTTC. Based on the CDR3 plus reference TRBV5-6 and TRBJ2-7, the full variable domain is DAGVTQSPTHLIKTRGQQVTLRCSPKSGHDTVSWYQQALGQGPQFIFQYYEEEERQRGNFPDRFSGHQFPNYSSELNVNALLLGDSALYLCASSFYASIYEQYFGPGTRLTVT.